These 28 T cell receptor beta chains share one sample of origin, sequenced in a study of blood T cell repertoires in COVID-19. Clones were sequenced by immunoSEQ multiplex PCR, and TCRdb holds only the in-frame ones, with some missing. The sample holds about 29,000 clones, approximately 90% seen once. Sample: peripheral blood. These receptors all stem from a human donor in a cohort sampled during active COVID-19.

This clone was recorded once. CDR3: CASSPMGAARTGELFF. The DNA of the CDR3 is TGTGCCAGCTCACCGATGGGGGCGGCCCGTACCGGGGAGCTGTTTTTT. This sequence joins TRBV18 and TRBJ2-2; D possibly corresponds to TRBD1 (6 bases). The length of the CDR3 is 16 residues. Trimming removed 3 bases at V and 5 bases at J, with 16 bases between. CDR1 KGHSH and CDR2 LQKENI come from the germline V gene.

This clone was seen more than once but under ten times. The rearrangement links TRBV28 to TRBJ2-7, with D possibly TRBD1 on 6 matching bases. The V gene lost 6 bases and the J gene lost 5 bases, with 14 bases spanning the gap. Germline V gene data show CDR1 as MDHEN and CDR2 as SYDVKM. CDR3 length: 13 residues. The CDR3 DNA reads as TGTGCCAGCAGGGGGGCAATACAGGACGAGCAGTACTTC. It is translated as CASRGAIQDEQYF.

This chain links TRBV28 with TRBJ1-2, with D tentatively TRBD1 (6 bases). V lost 10 bases and J 4 bases, leaving 19 bases between the germline ends. Germline V gives CDR1 MDHEN, CDR2 SYDVKM. CDR3 size: 14 residues. The CDR3 DNA reads TGTGCCACAGATATAGCACAGGGTATCTATGGCTACACCTTC. Translating gives CATDIAQGIYGYTF.

The chain uses TRBV10-3 and TRBJ2-1; D might be TRBD2 (7 bases). CDR1 and CDR2 (germline): ENHRY, SYGVKD. V gave up 8 bases and J gave up 10 bases, with 12 bases separating them. This CDR3 is 11 amino acids long. The CDR3 sequence: CAIGGAQEQFF. The CDR3 region has the DNA TGTGCCATCGGGGGGGCACAGGAGCAGTTCTTC.

V and J are TRBV29-1 and TRBJ2-3, with unresolved D. V was pared by 8 bases and J by 1 base, with 13 bases between. The CDR3 extends over 13 amino acids. CDR1 is SQVTM and CDR2 is ANQGSEA in the germline V gene. The CDR3 here is CSPLALRTDTQYF. CDR3 bases: TGCAGCCCATTGGCCCTCCGCACAGATACGCAGTATTTT.

The V and J genes are TRBV12-3 or TRBV12-4 and TRBJ2-3; no clear D gene. V was clipped by 7 bases and J by 4 bases, with 9 bases between them. CDR3 length: 12 amino acids. CDR3: CASKGGADTQYF. The CDR3 DNA sequence: TGTGCCAGCAAAGGCGGAGCAGATACGCAGTATTTT.

Regarding this clone: A junction end diverges from the germline sequence, so it may reflect a read error. The chain carries TRBV19 and TRBJ1-6; 9 nucleotides match TRBD1. CDR3 length: 15 residues. The germline CDR1 and CDR2 sequences are LNHDA and SQIVND (reference sequence). CDR3 DNA sequence: TGTGCCAGTAGCGCCGGGACAGGGTATAGTTCACCCCTCCACTTT. Residues: CASSAGTGYSSPLHF.

As DNA, the CDR3 is TGTGCCAGCAGTTTCACCGGGACAGGGGCCTACGAGCAGTACTTC. Its protein is CASSFTGTGAYEQYF. The J gene is TRBJ2-7, the V gene TRBV27; 10 nucleotides align to TRBD1. This CDR3 is built from 15 residues. CDR1 is MNHEY, CDR2 SMNVEV, per germline (reference sequence). V trimming: 3 bases; J trimming: 2 bases; junction bases outside the gene matches: 4.

This clone has a single count. This chain links TRBV2 with TRBJ2-5; 15 bases line up with TRBD2. CDR3 length: 17 residues. Germline V gene lookup returns CDR1 SNHLY and CDR2 FYNNEI. The V gene end was trimmed by 8 bases and the J gene end by 5 bases; junction bases not matched to a gene: 12. The CDR3 DNA reads as TGTGCCAGCGCCTATCCCGGGACTAGCGGGGGGAGGGAGACCCAGTACTTC. Translating gives CASAYPGTSGGRETQYF.

The V and J genes are TRBV5-5 and TRBJ2-5; 8 bases align to TRBD1. The germline gives CDR1 SGHKS, CDR2 YYEKEE (reference sequence). V was clipped by 7 bases and J by 4 bases; unmatched bases: 9. The CDR3 is 14 amino acids. The CDR3 spells CASVPDRAPETQYF. DNA of the CDR3: TGTGCCAGCGTTCCGGACAGGGCCCCAGAGACCCAGTACTTC.

This clone came up once. The V gene is TRBV5-4, the J gene TRBJ1-1, with D perhaps TRBD1 (5 bases). This CDR3 is built from 14 residues. V dropped 4 bases and J dropped 1 base, with 11 bases sitting between them. The germline V gene has CDR1 SGHNT and CDR2 YYREEE (reference sequence). The CDR3 DNA follows: TGTGCCAGCAGCCCTACCGGGGGGAACACTGAAGCTTTCTTT. Encoded protein: CASSPTGGNTEAFF.

This chain connects TRBV7-2 to TRBJ2-7; D is perhaps TRBD2 (5 bases). The germline CDR1 and CDR2 sequences are SGHTA and FQGNSA. This CDR3 is built from 12 residues. V gave up 5 bases and J gave up 3 bases, with 8 bases separating them. The CDR3 DNA reads as TGTGCCAGCAGCGCCGGGATCTACGAGCAGTACTTC. Residues: CASSAGIYEQYF.

This chain connects TRBV24-1 to TRBJ2-2; D perhaps matches TRBD1 (6 bases). Germline V CDR1 and CDR2: KGHDR, SFDVKD. Trimming shortened V by 5 bases and J by 8 bases, and 11 bases separated the two germline ends. The CDR3 has 13 amino acids. The CDR3 bases are TGTGCCACCAGTGGATACAGGGTGGGGGAGCTGTTTTTT. Translated, it gives CATSGYRVGELFF.

The rearrangement links TRBV5-4 to TRBJ2-3, with 10 bases matching TRBD2. Germline CDR1 and CDR2: SGHNT and YYREEE (reference sequence). This CDR3 is 16 amino acids long. With 0 bases clipped from V and 3 bases from J, the junction kept 4 bases outside the gene matches. This CDR3 reads CASSLALAGGTDTQYF. In DNA form, the CDR3 reads TGTGCCAGCAGCTTGGCTTTAGCGGGGGGAACAGATACGCAGTATTTT.

This chain joins TRBV12-5 and TRBJ1-1; tentative D call: TRBD1 (5 bases). Germline V CDR1 and CDR2: LGHNT, FRNRAP. V was pared by 0 bases and J by 6 bases, with 17 bases between. The CDR3 has 16 amino acids. CDR3 coding DNA: TGTGCTAGTGGTTTGGTACTGGGCAGGGCGGTTCCTGAAGCTTTCTTT. This translates into CASGLVLGRAVPEAFF.

The chain has TRBV11-2 and TRBJ2-1; tentatively, D is TRBD2 (5 bases). Germline CDR1 and CDR2: SGHAT and FQNNGV. Trimming shortened V by 3 bases and J by 3 bases, and 15 bases separated the two germline ends. The CDR3 is 16 residues long. The CDR3 sequence is CASSLPGSSRYNEQFF. The CDR3 nucleotides read TGTGCCAGCAGCTTGCCTGGGAGCTCACGCTACAATGAGCAGTTCTTC.

The chain couples TRBV6-5 to TRBJ2-7; no firm D call. The germline gives CDR1 MNHEY, CDR2 SVGAGI. Trimming shortened V by 6 bases and J by 5 bases, and 11 bases separated the two germline ends. The length of the CDR3 is 12 residues. CDR3 coding DNA: TGTGCCAGCAGGCTACAGACCAACGAGCAGTACTTC. Translated, it gives CASRLQTNEQYF.

About this clone itself: A junction end diverges from the germline sequence, so it may reflect a read error. V gene TRBV4-3 combines with J gene TRBJ2-5; 9 bases are shared with TRBD2. This CDR3 region has 13 residues. Per germline, CDR1 LGHNA and CDR2 YSLEER. The CDR3 bases are TGCGCCAGCAGCCAAGGTCAAGCGGGGGGCTCACACTTC. Encoded protein: CASSQGQAGGSHF.

The chain carries TRBV2 and TRBJ1-1; D is undetermined. CDR1 is SNHLY, CDR2 FYNNEI, per germline. The CDR3 length is 11 residues. Trimming took 0 bases from V and 11 from J, leaving 7 bases between them. The CDR3 DNA reads as TGTGCCAGCAGTGAAGCGCTAGACGCTTTCTTT. Its protein product is CASSEALDAFF. The whole variable domain, remainder taken from reference TRBV2 and TRBJ1-1, is EPEVTQTPSHQVTQMGQEVILRCVPISNHLYFYWYRQILGQKVEFLVSFYNNEISEKSEIFDDQFSVERPDGSNFTLKIRSTKLEDSAMYFCASSEALDAFFGQGTRLTVV.

The chain couples TRBV7-9 to TRBJ2-5; no reliable D call. The ends were cut back, 5 bases at V and 4 bases at J, with 5 bases in the middle. The CDR3 consists of 11 residues. The germline CDR1 and CDR2 sequences are SEHNR and FQNEAQ (reference sequence). CDR3 nucleotide sequence: TGTGCCAGCAGCACTTTAGAGACCCAGTACTTC. Encoded protein: CASSTLETQYF. Looking up the rest from reference TRBV7-9 and TRBJ2-5 gives the full variable domain: DTGVSQNPRHKITKRGQNVTFRCDPISEHNRLYWYRQTLGQGPEFLTYFQNEAQLEKSRLLSDRFSAERPKGSFSTLEIQRTEQGDSAMYLCASSTLETQYFGPGTRLLVL.

V and J are TRBV11-1 and TRBJ2-7; 10 nucleotides agree with TRBD2. The germline gives CDR1 SGHAT, CDR2 FQDESV (reference sequence). J lost 6 bases, V lost 3 bases, and 8 bases had no gene match. The CDR3 extends over 15 amino acids. The CDR3 DNA is TGTGCCAGCAGCTTCAAACTAGCGGGGAAACCCGAGCAGTACTTC. It yields the protein CASSFKLAGKPEQYF.

The J gene is TRBJ1-1, the V gene TRBV29-1; 7 bases are a match to TRBD1. The J segment lost 5 bases and the V segment lost 3 bases, leaving 6 bases of the junction unmatched. Germline V gene lookup returns CDR1 SQVTM and CDR2 ANQGSEA. The CDR3 is 13 amino acids. CDR3 loop: CSVEAGGRTEAFF. CDR3 DNA sequence: TGCAGCGTTGAGGCAGGGGGTAGAACTGAAGCTTTCTTT. The full variable domain, in which reference TRBV29-1 and TRBJ1-1 provide the parts outside the CDR3, is SAVISQKPSRDICQRGTSLTIQCQVDSQVTMMFWYRQQPGQSLTLIATANQGSEATYESGFVIDKFPISRPNLTFSTLTVSNMSPEDSSIYLCSVEAGGRTEAFFGQGTRLTVV.

This clone was picked up one time. The rearrangement links TRBV6-4 to TRBJ2-3; possible D gene TRBD1, 6 bases. Germline lookup yields CDR1 MRHNA and CDR2 SNTAGT. V was pared by 3 bases and J by 0 bases, with 10 bases between. This CDR3 region has 15 residues. For the CDR3, the DNA is TGTGCCAGCAGTGAGGGGGCGGGCAGCACAGATACGCAGTATTTT. This gives the protein CASSEGAGSTDTQYF.

This clone was counted once. This chain links TRBV7-9 with TRBJ1-1, with a possible D match to TRBD1 (5 bases). CDR3 length equals 14 residues. Trimming removed 5 bases from V and 11 bases from J, with 21 bases in between. The germline V gene encodes CDR1 SEHNR and CDR2 FQNEAQ (reference sequence). Here the CDR3 DNA reads TGTGCCAGCAGCGACCGCGTCCAGGGATTAGAGGCTTTCTTT. Translation: CASSDRVQGLEAFF.

This clone showed up just once. The CDR3: CATSTSETSYEKLFF. In DNA form, the CDR3 reads TGTGCCACCAGCACCTCCGAGACAAGTTATGAAAAACTGTTTTTT. The chain joins TRBV15 to TRBJ1-4; D remains ambiguous. This CDR3 region has 15 residues. Trimming stripped 4 bases from V and 6 bases from J, with 15 bases between. Germline V gives CDR1 LNHNV, CDR2 YYDKDF (reference sequence).

The chain has TRBV24-1 and TRBJ2-7; 10 bases are shared with TRBD1. Germline V gene data show CDR1 as KGHDR and CDR2 as SFDVKD. The CDR3 consists of 14 residues. J lost 4 bases, V lost 2 bases, and 1 base had no gene match. This chain's CDR3 is CATSDWDRGYEQYF. For the CDR3, the DNA is TGTGCCACCAGTGATTGGGACAGGGGTTACGAGCAGTACTTC.

The CDR3 region has the DNA TGCGCCAGCAGCCAAGGAGGAGTGGGCACAGATACGCAGTATTTT. As protein: CASSQGGVGTDTQYF. The V and J genes are TRBV4-3 and TRBJ2-3; no firm D call. This CDR3 is built from 15 residues. CDR1 LGHNA and CDR2 YSLEER come from the germline V gene. The germline V and J ends were trimmed by 1 base and 1 base, with 9 bases remaining between them.

The DNA of the CDR3 is TGTGCCAGCAGCGCCGTAGGTCCCCGCGGGGGGGCCCTGTACGATACGCAGTATTTT. The encoded protein is CASSAVGPRGGALYDTQYF. The chain carries TRBV5-6 and TRBJ2-3; TRBD2 aligns across 9 bases. This CDR3 is built from 19 residues. The J segment lost 6 bases and the V segment lost 4 bases, leaving 21 bases of the junction unmatched. Germline lookup yields CDR1 SGHDT and CDR2 YYEEEE.